This T cell receptor beta chain was retrieved from a study of OX40 agonist ivuxolimab in advanced cancers. Worth noting for this clone: Its antigen remains unidentified.

Germline V gene sequence: CDR1 SGHTA, CDR2 FQGNSA. CDR3 length equals 15 residues. V was clipped by 2 bases and J by 6 bases; unmatched bases: 5. Sequencing was performed with immunoSEQ multiplex PCR; in TCRdb, only in-frame clones are kept and a portion is missing. In the table there are roughly 72,000 clones, 85% to 95% of which are singletons. Findings of the study overall: Among T cells, CD8+ cells averaged more expanded clones than CD4+ cells. Individuals who were partial responders at 0.1-3.0 mg/kg had clonal expansion that ranked among the lowest.

The receptor was isolated from an adult with an advanced solid tumor such as melanoma, head and neck, liver or kidney cancer. The chain has TRBV7-2 and TRBJ2-3; TRBD2 agrees at 10 bases. The specimen was CD4+ or CD8+ T cells sorted from blood, collected in a trial of the OX40 agonist ivuxolimab. The CDR3 nucleotides are TGTGCCAGCAGCTTAAAAAGCGGGGGGGCGGATACGCAGTATTTT. Its translation is CASSLKSGGADTQYF.